Below, 9 T cell receptor beta chains from the same sample are listed, as sequenced in a study of tumor-infiltrating lymphocytes in primary liver carcinoma. Unsorted whole blood served as the source of blood RNA, and germline DNA was extracted as well. With a constant-region primer, TCR beta cDNA was made from about 0.5 ug of total RNA. Amplification in three nested multiplex PCR rounds with slightly modified ARM-PCR gave rise to TCR beta libraries. The two initial PCR rounds, nine to eleven cycles each, used TRBV1-TRBV30 forward and C-beta reverse primers. TCRdb re-derived calls from the multiplex PCR reads in MiXCR, one entry per CDR3 protein. There are fewer than 250,000 distinct CDR3 sequences in the sample; approximately 65% occur only once, and approximately 6.6% lies in the top ten. The source material was peripheral blood. The receptor set was obtained from a woman aged 55-70 years with primary liver carcinoma and hepatitis B virus infection.

There are many counts of this clonotype. The V and J genes are TRBV6-5 and TRBJ1-2; no clear D gene. Germline CDR1 and CDR2: MNHEY and SVGAGI. CDR3 length: 13 residues. Trimming took 2 bases from V and 6 from J, leaving 10 bases between them. CDR3 in DNA: TGTGCCAGCAGTTACGGAGCGGGTAATGGCTACACCTTC. The encoded protein is CASSYGAGNGYTF.

Comments on this clonotype: This may be a read error: a much more frequent sequence differs by one nucleotide. J is TRBJ1-1 and V is TRBV6-5; a possible D gene is TRBD1 (6 bases). Trimming stripped 6 bases from V and 6 bases from J, with 14 bases between. The CDR3 spans 13 residues. The germline V gene encodes CDR1 MNHEY and CDR2 SVGAGI. Written as DNA, the CDR3 is TGTGCCAGCAGCCGGGACATCAACTCTGAAGCTTTCTTT. Translation: CASSRDINSEAFF.

The CDR3 DNA reads as TGTGCCAGCAGCCGATCGCCGAGACTGGCGGGAGAGAGGACAGATACGCAGTATTTT. Translating it yields CASSRSPRLAGERTDTQYF. V gene TRBV11-2 combines with J gene TRBJ2-3; 7 nucleotides align to TRBD2. V was pared by 5 bases and J by 3 bases, with 20 bases of the junction left unmatched. The CDR3 length is 19 residues. The germline CDR1 and CDR2 sequences are SGHAT and FQNNGV.

This clonotype was seen more than once but under ten times. V gene TRBV14 combines with J gene TRBJ2-1; D may be TRBD1 or TRBD2 (5 bases each). Trimming took off 1 base at V and 12 bases at J, with 16 bases between the two ends. From germline, CDR1 is SGHDN and CDR2 FVKESK. The CDR3 contains 14 residues. The CDR3 loop reads CASSQGRASRGQFF. As DNA, the CDR3 is TGTGCCAGCAGCCAAGGAAGGGCGTCGAGGGGGCAGTTCTTC.

On this clonotype itself: An end of the junction differs from the germline gene, which may be a read error. This rearrangement joins TRBV20-1 to TRBJ1-6; unclear D gene. This CDR3 contains 12 residues. Germline-derived CDR1 and CDR2 are DFQATT and SNEGSKA (reference sequence). The CDR3 reads CSARGLNSSLHF. CDR3 nucleotides: TGCAGTGCTAGAGGACTTAATTCATCCCTCCACTTT.

Turning to this clonotype: A read error may explain this, as a much larger clone is one base away. V and J are TRBV6-5 and TRBJ2-2; TRBD2 matches 10 bases. There are 18 residues in the CDR3. Germline CDR1 MNHEY, CDR2 SVGAGI. The CDR3 coding sequence is TGTGCCAGCAGTTCCTTGACTAGCGGGCTATCGAACACCGGGGAGCTGCTTTTT. It is translated as CASSSLTSGLSNTGELLF.

This clonotype was observed a handful of times. The CDR3 DNA sequence: TGTGCCACCAGTGATTTTCTAGCGGGAGCCGGGGAGCTGTTTTTT. Amino acid sequence: CATSDFLAGAGELFF. The rearrangement joins TRBV24-1 to TRBJ2-2; 10 bases line up with TRBD2. The CDR3 has 15 amino acids. V trimming: 1 base; J trimming: 6 bases; junction bases outside the gene matches: 1. Germline lookup yields CDR1 KGHDR and CDR2 SFDVKD.

This clonotype turned up a few times. The chain couples TRBV28 to TRBJ2-5; 7 nucleotides line up with TRBD2. Germline CDR1 is MDHEN and CDR2 is SYDVKM. The CDR3 runs to 15 residues. V lost 5 bases to trimming and J lost 2 bases; unmatched junction nucleotides: 8. CDR3 nucleotides: TGTGCCAGCAGTCCTGAACTAGCGCATCAAGAGACCCAGTACTTC. Translated, it gives CASSPELAHQETQYF.

This clonotype was observed a few times. This rearrangement joins TRBV7-9 to TRBJ2-3; D gene unclear. Trimming cost V 2 bases and J 2 bases, with 8 bases left between them. In germline, CDR1 is SEHNR, CDR2 FQNEAQ (reference sequence). The CDR3 covers 14 residues. CDR3 loop: CASSLRIATDTQYF. The CDR3 coding sequence is TGTGCCAGCAGCTTAAGGATAGCCACAGATACGCAGTATTTT.